This passage covers 27 T cell receptor beta chains from one sample sequenced in a study of T-cell reconstitution after alpha-beta-depleted transplantation in children. Researchers prepared the TCRbeta library using unique molecular identifiers, the study reports. TCRdb reprocessed the PCR reads via MiXCR and lists one record per CDR3 protein. Of around 270,000 distinct CDR3 sequences listed, around 10% are singletons. The specimen comprised PBMCs, sampled before TCRalphabeta/CD19-depleted stem cell transplant. All receptors derive from a boy younger than two with acute myeloid leukemia, due to receive a stem cell transplant.

This clonotype has ten or more counts. The chain combines TRBV7-9 with TRBJ2-5; D is unclear. Germline V gene sequence: CDR1 SEHNR, CDR2 FQNEAQ (reference sequence). CDR3 length: 13 residues. V was pared by 2 bases and J by 2 bases, with 6 bases between. Written as DNA, the CDR3 is TGTGCCAGCAGCTTACGACGGCAAGAGACCCAGTACTTC. This sequence encodes CASSLRRQETQYF. Full variable domain (remainder filled in from reference TRBV7-9 and TRBJ2-5): DTGVSQNPRHKITKRGQNVTFRCDPISEHNRLYWYRQTLGQGPEFLTYFQNEAQLEKSRLLSDRFSAERPKGSFSTLEIQRTEQGDSAMYLCASSLRRQETQYFGPGTRLLVL.

This rearrangement joins TRBV7-2 to TRBJ2-3; no clear D gene. The CDR3 is made up of 16 amino acids. CDR1 and CDR2 (germline): SGHTA, FQGNSA. The V end lost 4 bases, the J end lost 0 bases, and 14 bases lay between the germline ends. This CDR3 reads CASSSDISLSTDTQYF. Written as DNA, the CDR3 is TGTGCCAGCAGCTCAGACATTTCTCTGAGCACAGATACGCAGTATTTT.

This clonotype was counted only a few times. V usage is TRBV15 and J usage is TRBJ2-5; D gene uncertain. The germline CDR1 and CDR2 sequences are LNHNV and YYDKDF (reference sequence). V lost 4 bases, J lost 3 bases, and 9 bases lay in between. This CDR3 spans 13 amino acids. CDR3 nucleotide sequence: TGTGCCACCAGCAAGGTCAGCAAAGAGACCCAGTACTTC. Translating it yields CATSKVSKETQYF.

This clonotype has ten or more counts. The chain recombines TRBV5-1 with TRBJ1-1; the D gene is possibly TRBD1 (6 bases). Germline V CDR1 and CDR2: SGHRS, YFSETQ. The length of the CDR3 is 13 residues. The V and J ends lost 0 bases and 6 bases respectively, with 9 bases between them. The CDR3 bases are TGCGCCAGCAGCTTGGCAGGGGAGGCTGAAGCTTTCTTT. It specifies CASSLAGEAEAFF.

On this clonotype itself: A much bigger clone sits one base away, suggesting this may be a read error. The V call is TRBV12-3 or TRBV12-4, the J call TRBJ2-3, with 9 bases identical to TRBD1. The CDR3 length is 14 residues. The CDR3 DNA follows: TGTGACAGCAGCGGGACAGGGCGCACAGATACGCAGTATTTT. The encoded protein is CDSSGTGRTDTQYF.

This clonotype was counted at least ten times. The chain carries TRBV10-3 and TRBJ2-7; D is unresolved. Germline V gives CDR1 ENHRY, CDR2 SYGVKD. The CDR3 has 14 amino acids. V gave up 4 bases and J gave up 1 base, with 11 bases separating them. CDR3 sequence reads: CAISASARSYEQYF. DNA for the CDR3: TGTGCCATCAGTGCAAGTGCTCGTTCCTACGAGCAGTACTTC.

This clonotype appeared many times. The chain uses TRBV15 and TRBJ2-5, with 7 bases aligning to TRBD1. The length of the CDR3 is 18 residues. Germline V gene data show CDR1 as LNHNV and CDR2 as YYDKDF (reference sequence). With V trimmed by 1 base and J by 2 bases, 13 bases remained unmatched. The CDR3 spells CATSRGGGDTGEQETQYF. CDR3 coding DNA: TGTGCCACCAGCAGAGGCGGTGGGGATACAGGGGAGCAAGAGACCCAGTACTTC.

The chain has TRBV7-3 and TRBJ2-7; TRBD2 agrees at 7 bases. CDR1 and CDR2 from the germline V gene are SGHTA and FQGTGA. The trim removed 5 bases at V and 4 bases at J, leaving 5 bases unmatched. The CDR3 loop spans 13 amino acids. The CDR3 coding sequence is TGTGCCAGCAGCGCCTGGGGGGGGTACGAGCAGTACTTC. Translated, it gives CASSAWGGYEQYF.

At least ten counts were recorded for this clonotype. The genes are TRBV29-1 and TRBJ1-4, with 9 bases identical to TRBD1. V was pared by 3 bases and J by 8 bases, with 7 bases of the junction left unmatched. The germline V gene encodes CDR1 SQVTM and CDR2 ANQGSEA. The length of the CDR3 is 14 residues. The CDR3 DNA reads TGCAGCGTTGAGACGGGACAGGGAGGGGAAAAACTGTTTTTT. Translating it yields CSVETGQGGEKLFF.

This clonotype was seen repeatedly, ten times or more. The rearrangement joins TRBV5-1 to TRBJ2-6, with D unclear. CDR1 is SGHRS, CDR2 YFSETQ, per germline. V was shortened by 3 bases and J by 0 bases, with 10 bases between the two germline ends. The CDR3 consists of 16 residues. The CDR3 region has the DNA TGCGCCAGCAGCTCATTCCACTACTCTGGGGCCAACGTCCTGACTTTC. Protein: CASSSFHYSGANVLTF.

V and J are TRBV12-3 or TRBV12-4 and TRBJ1-1; 7 bases align to TRBD1. V was clipped by 6 bases and J by 5 bases; unmatched bases: 9. The CDR3 is 14 amino acids. CDR3 nucleotide sequence: TGTGCCAGCAGGCAGGGACAGTTGGGGACTGAAGCTTTCTTT. Amino acid sequence: CASRQGQLGTEAFF.

This clonotype was recorded at least ten times. The chain recombines TRBV3-1 with TRBJ1-5; D is unclear. The CDR3 is 13 amino acids. In germline, CDR1 is LGHDT, CDR2 YNNKEL (reference sequence). V was clipped by 0 bases and J by 4 bases, with 4 bases between them. The CDR3: CASSQDWNQPQHF. The CDR3 DNA is TGTGCCAGCAGCCAAGACTGGAATCAGCCCCAGCATTTT.

This clonotype was counted many times. The chain has TRBV4-3 and TRBJ2-7; a weak D match, TRBD1 (5 bases). This CDR3 has 14 amino acids. V lost 4 bases to trimming and J lost 3 bases, with 13 bases between them. CDR1 LGHNA and CDR2 YSLEER come from the germline V gene. The CDR3 DNA follows: TGCGCCAGCAGCCCCGGCGCCACAGGCTACGAGCAGTACTTC. It encodes CASSPGATGYEQYF.

V is TRBV11-2 and J is TRBJ2-7; 8 positions agree with TRBD1. Germline CDR1 SGHAT, CDR2 FQNNGV. V shed 4 bases, J shed 5 bases, and the junction held 7 bases outside the gene matches. This CDR3 has 14 amino acids. The chain's CDR3 is CASSSPDRVHEQYF. The CDR3, as DNA: TGTGCCAGCAGCTCACCGGACAGGGTCCACGAGCAGTACTTC.

This chain joins TRBV4-3 and TRBJ2-7, with D perhaps TRBD1 (6 bases). Germline CDR1 reads LGHNA; CDR2 reads YSLEER. The CDR3 runs 17 residues. V was trimmed by 4 bases and J by 0 bases, leaving 19 bases between them. The CDR3 here is CASSPGELRWGSYEQYF. CDR3 nucleotides: TGCGCCAGCAGCCCAGGGGAACTCAGGTGGGGCTCCTACGAGCAGTACTTC.

A few counts support this clonotype. This chain joins TRBV7-2 and TRBJ2-5; no clear D gene. CDR1 is SGHTA, CDR2 FQGNSA, per germline. Trimming stripped 6 bases from V and 1 base from J, with 9 bases between. The CDR3 extends over 13 amino acids. The CDR3 is CASRETFQETQYF. The CDR3, as DNA: TGTGCCAGCAGGGAGACTTTCCAAGAGACCCAGTACTTC.

This chain joins TRBV6-5 and TRBJ2-7; no definite D call. The V end was cut by 4 bases, the J end by 1 base, with 11 bases between. The CDR3 totals 14 residues. Germline V gene lookup returns CDR1 MNHEY and CDR2 SVGAGI. CDR3 loop: CASSSGPNSYEQYF. CDR3 DNA sequence: TGTGCCAGCAGTTCAGGACCTAATTCCTACGAGCAGTACTTC.

The sample holds many counts of this clonotype. The chain couples TRBV7-2 to TRBJ2-5; 9 bases match TRBD2. The CDR3 totals 15 residues. Losses at the gene ends were 2 bases for V and 5 bases for J; bases not matched to a gene: 6. Germline V gives CDR1 SGHTA, CDR2 FQGNSA. CDR3 region: CASSLWGAGGETQYF. DNA of the CDR3: TGTGCCAGCAGCTTATGGGGCGCGGGGGGGGAGACCCAGTACTTC.

This clonotype was detected many times. The chain carries TRBV5-1 and TRBJ1-1; D gene uncertain. The CDR3 runs to 14 residues. V lost 1 base and J lost 3, with 10 bases in between. The germline V gene has CDR1 SGHRS and CDR2 YFSETQ. The CDR3 is CASSLSSLDTEAFF. CDR3 in DNA: TGCGCCAGCAGCTTGTCTTCGCTCGACACTGAAGCTTTCTTT.

This clonotype was seen a few times. The chain recombines TRBV20-1 with TRBJ2-2; D remains ambiguous. CDR1 and CDR2 (germline): DFQATT, SNEGSKA (reference sequence). Deletions cut 0 bases from V and 4 bases from J, with 9 bases between. The CDR3 covers 14 residues. The CDR3 sequence: CSARDLSLTGELFF. CDR3 coding DNA: TGCAGTGCTAGAGATCTTAGCCTCACCGGGGAGCTGTTTTTT.

This clonotype has a count of ten or more. V and J are TRBV4-3 and TRBJ2-7; a weak D match, TRBD2 (5 bases). V was trimmed by 5 bases and J by 0 bases, leaving 14 bases between them. CDR1 is LGHNA, CDR2 YSLEER, per germline. CDR3 size: 15 residues. The CDR3, as DNA: TGCGCCAGCAGCGACCGAAGGAGGAGCTCCTACGAGCAGTACTTC. Protein sequence: CASSDRRRSSYEQYF.

J is TRBJ1-4 and V is TRBV29-1; D is ambiguous. Trimming stripped 3 bases from V and 6 bases from J, with 5 bases between. The CDR3 is 11 residues long. Germline values: CDR1 SQVTM, CDR2 ANQGSEA. DNA for the CDR3: TGCAGCGTTGAGGTTTATGAAAAACTGTTTTTT. As protein: CSVEVYEKLFF.

Concerning this clonotype: Since a much larger clone is just one base distant, this may be a read error. The rearrangement links TRBV7-3 to TRBJ1-1, with D maybe TRBD1 (6 bases). The CDR3 is made up of 15 amino acids. Trimming pared 6 bases from V and 1 base from J, leaving 15 bases between. CDR1 SGHTA and CDR2 FQGTGA come from the germline V gene. CDR3 DNA: TGTGCCAGCAGGTCCAGGACAGCTTCGAACACTGAAGCTTTCTTT. The encoded protein is CASRSRTASNTEAFF.

This clonotype was detected once. Given a much more abundant clone one base away, this may be a read error. V is TRBV29-1 and J is TRBJ2-1; 11 bases line up with TRBD2. The CDR3 contains 12 residues. Germline V gives CDR1 SQVTM, CDR2 ANQGSEA. V lost 7 bases to trimming and J lost 8 bases; unmatched junction nucleotides: 4. CDR3 nucleotides: TGCAGCGGACCACTAGCGGGAGATGAGCAGTTCTTC. It encodes CSGPLAGDEQFF.

The table lists this clonotype with many counts. V and J are TRBV29-1 and TRBJ2-1, with TRBD2 matching 13 bases. CDR3 length: 17 amino acids. From germline, CDR1 is SQVTM and CDR2 ANQGSEA. V dropped 2 bases and J dropped 5; count of bases not matched to a gene: 9. The DNA for the CDR3 is TGCAGCGTTGAAAGGGCGACTAGCGGGAGGCCACACAATGAGCAGTTCTTC. It translates to CSVERATSGRPHNEQFF.

This clonotype has at least ten counts. CDR3 bases: TGCAGTGCCCAGGGCAGACCTTTGAACACTGAAGCTTTCTTT. Protein product: CSAQGRPLNTEAFF. The chain combines TRBV20-1 with TRBJ1-1; D may be TRBD1 (5 bases). The germline CDR1 and CDR2 sequences are DFQATT and SNEGSKA (reference sequence). CDR3 length: 14 amino acids. Trimming shortened V by 6 bases and J by 0 bases, and 14 bases separated the two germline ends.

Remarks on this clonotype: With a much larger clone just one base away, this may be a read error. The CDR3 loop reads CAGSLGQLTDTQYF. In DNA form, the CDR3 reads TGTGCCGGCTCACTTGGACAGCTCACAGATACGCAGTATTTT. This rearrangement joins TRBV18 to TRBJ2-3; weak D call: TRBD1 (6 bases). Germline-derived CDR1 and CDR2 are KGHSH and LQKENI. This CDR3 has 14 amino acids.